Listed below are T cell receptor beta chains from one sample, sequenced in a study of blood T cell repertoires in COVID-19. Repertoires were generated with immunoSEQ multiplex PCR, while TCRdb's copy carries only in-frame clones and drops some. The data hold about 130,000 clones, with around 83% observed a single time. The sample was peripheral blood. The receptors stem from a woman at least 80 years old with COVID-19, enrolled during active disease. Both conserved end residues are part of each CDR3. D genes are given only for firm matches.

CDR3,J,V,D
CATSRDRDFLRMGEQFF,TRBJ2-1,TRBV15,-
CASSEGGTVEAFF,TRBJ1-1,TRBV2,-
CASSQEPGSPLHF,TRBJ1-6,TRBV3-1/TRBV3-2,-
CASSSGQGAYNEQFF,TRBJ2-1,TRBV19,TRBD1
CASSVVSAGNTIYF,TRBJ1-3,TRBV9,-
CASSFGGVGNTIYF,TRBJ1-3,TRBV19,-
CSVRTSEFSYEQYF,TRBJ2-7,TRBV29-1,TRBD2
CASSVGGGEYNEQFF,TRBJ2-1,TRBV9,-
CASRFGAGFQETQYF,TRBJ2-5,TRBV2,-
CASVGGVEQPQHF,TRBJ1-5,TRBV28,-
CASSPRLEDTQYF,TRBJ2-3,TRBV28,-
CASSPDRGATNYGYTF,TRBJ1-2,TRBV5-6,TRBD1
CASSLQGLGEQYF,TRBJ2-7,TRBV28,-
CASSLGGRRDTQYF,TRBJ2-3,TRBV28,TRBD2
CAIRGLQGPPGNTIYF,TRBJ1-3,TRBV10-3,-
CASSVALSGSTDTQYF,TRBJ2-3,TRBV9,TRBD2
CATSGGSGGRELFF,TRBJ2-2,TRBV15,TRBD2
CSVEPQSTDTQYF,TRBJ2-3,TRBV29-1,-
CASSRTQDLAKNIQYF,TRBJ2-4,TRBV28,-
CASSVDRGRGAFF,TRBJ1-1,TRBV9,-